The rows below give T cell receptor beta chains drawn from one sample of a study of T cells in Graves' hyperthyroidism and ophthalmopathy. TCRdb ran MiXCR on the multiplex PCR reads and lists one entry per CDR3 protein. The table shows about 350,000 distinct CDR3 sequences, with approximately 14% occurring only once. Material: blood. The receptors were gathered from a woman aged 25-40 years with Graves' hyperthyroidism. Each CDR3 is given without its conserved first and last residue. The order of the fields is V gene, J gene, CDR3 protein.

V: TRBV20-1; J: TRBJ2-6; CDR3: SAIFGIYGANVLT
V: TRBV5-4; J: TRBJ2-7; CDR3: ASSSPGQGSPYEQY
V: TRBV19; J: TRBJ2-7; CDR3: ASSIKQGPRGIEQY
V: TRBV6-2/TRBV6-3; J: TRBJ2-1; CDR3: ASSWTSNNEQF
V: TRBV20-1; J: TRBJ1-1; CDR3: GGGDNKNTEAF
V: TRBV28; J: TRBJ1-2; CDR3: ASTKGGRGNYGYT
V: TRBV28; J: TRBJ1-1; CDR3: ASSYGVAEAF
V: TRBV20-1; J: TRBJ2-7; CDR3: SAREVSYEQY
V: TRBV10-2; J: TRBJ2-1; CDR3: ASSDERKGAEEQF
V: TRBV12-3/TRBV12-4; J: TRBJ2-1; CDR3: ASSLTSGTYNEQF
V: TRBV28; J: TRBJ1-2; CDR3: ATGPVANYGYT
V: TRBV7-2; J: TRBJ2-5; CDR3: ASSLQAGGAETQY
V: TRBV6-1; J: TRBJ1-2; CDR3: ASSSGRRYT
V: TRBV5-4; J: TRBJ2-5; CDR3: ASGRALSETQY
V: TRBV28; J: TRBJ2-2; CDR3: ASNEIQNTGELF
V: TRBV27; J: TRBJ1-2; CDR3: ASSFRGMGSGYT
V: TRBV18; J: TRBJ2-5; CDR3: ASSPRPGQETQY
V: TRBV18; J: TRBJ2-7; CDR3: ASSPQGQGAYAASYEQY
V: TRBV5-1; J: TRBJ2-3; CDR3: ASSPQGLAGGVLAQY
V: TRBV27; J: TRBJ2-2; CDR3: ASRTGAAFGELF
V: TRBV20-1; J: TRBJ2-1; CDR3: ASTGGGSLEQF
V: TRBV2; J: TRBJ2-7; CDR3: ASSVGRAGYYEQY
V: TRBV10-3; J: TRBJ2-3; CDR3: ASGVAGSTDTQY
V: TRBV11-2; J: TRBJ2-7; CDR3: ASSRTSGNIRPYEQY
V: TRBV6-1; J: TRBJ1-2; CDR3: ASSRDGLIGGYT
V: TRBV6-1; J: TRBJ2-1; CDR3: ASSNGLAGGPEQF
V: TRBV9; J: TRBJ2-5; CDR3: ASSGGGEQETQY